A selection of T cell receptor beta chains follows, all from one sample in a study of graft-versus-host responses after intestinal transplantation. Repertoires were generated with immunoSEQ multiplex PCR, while TCRdb's copy carries only in-frame clones and drops some. The data contain roughly 3,200 clones, around three quarters of them singletons. The sequences come from ileum tissue, collected around 17 and 22 days after intestinal transplantation. The receptors were gathered from a human patient who received an intestinal transplant, so some T cells may come from the graft donor. Each CDR3 is given with its conserved first and last residue.

v_call cdr3_aa
TRBV7-9 CASRVVMGGYNEQFF
TRBV11-2 CASSSGLAGRLEQYF
TRBV4-3 CASSQDRDNSPLHF
TRBV10-2 CASRLDSNQPQHF
TRBV6-5 CASSYVNRDRVGYTF
TRBV5-6 CASSLVGAGNTIYF
TRBV9 CASSLGGGRVPEAFF
TRBV19 CASTDRTYTGELFF
TRBV19 CASIARGWGTPQHF
TRBV5-1 CASSPGTRTGNEQFF
TRBV2 CATGVSWDRVRDTQYF
TRBV14 CASRGGSTEAFF
TRBV15 CATSTMDSQETQYF
TRBV11-2 CASSGTGANYGYTF
TRBV4-1 CASSPSGRANYEQYF
TRBV5-1 CASSSGLASTDTQYF
TRBV5-5 CASSLDAGGGSNQPQHF
TRBV27 CASWGGHEQYF
TRBV5-6 CASSQNYGYTF
TRBV7-8 CASIAGGHKTGELFF
TRBV11-2 CASSLSLGAGTEAFF
TRBV10-1 CASSEAGDGNTEAFF
TRBV29-1 CSDSDRATDTQYF
TRBV19 CASRQSSNQPQHF
TRBV28 CASSFRAGGQPQHF
TRBV5-4 CASSPPPGQGAAGELFF
TRBV11-2 CASSLGTGGPDTQYF
TRBV11-2 CASSPPDYQETQYF
TRBV13 CASSEGGARETQYF
TRBV30 CAWSFGGADYEQYF
TRBV5-1 CASSWGSEQYF
TRBV28 CASSFNRARYTEAFF
TRBV28 CASSLGTGGYTF
TRBV7-9 CASKRATNEKLFF
TRBV7-3 CASSGRGLENEQYF
TRBV4-1 CASSQVVQETQYF
TRBV28 CASSFGRSYGYTF
TRBV6-1 CASSFAGGPVNEQFF
TRBV6-5 CASSRRVISNQPQHF
TRBV5-6 CASRCGNRSQSRANVLTF
TRBV11-2 CASSLERGSYEQYF
TRBV6-9 CASSPAGGPNNEQFF
TRBV5-6 CASSLSGWTDQPQHF
TRBV6-1 CASSEQWNSPLHF
TRBV2 CASSEDNRQVHF
TRBV30 CAWSVSFGAVPNQPQHF
TRBV19 CASSIFVGANEKLFF
TRBV27 CASSLMRAGGPGEQYF
TRBV5-6 CASSIQGVSSTDTQYF
TRBV6-5 CASSYTGGPNTEAFF
TRBV6-5 CASSSPRGPAEAFF
TRBV13 CASSPGSAYEQYF
TRBV9 CASSVVVSGAEQFF